The 9 T cell receptor beta chains reported below all come from one sample, sequenced in a study of T cell clonality in common variable immunodeficiency. Points from the study as a whole: Reportedly, TCR beta sequences from common variable immunodeficiency showed fewer deletions and N-nucleotide insertions.

These receptors lack a known antigen. TCRdb's copy holds only in-frame clones and misses some; the assay was immunoSEQ multiplex PCR. The sample yields 30,000 to 40,000 clones, without any singletons. Sample: peripheral blood mononuclear cells. These receptors all come from a human donor with common variable immunodeficiency.

This clone was seen repeatedly, ten times or more. From the germline J gene comes the end of the CDR3, since the read stops 3 residues before it. This rearrangement joins TRBV5-4 to TRBJ2-3; D is unresolved. This CDR3 has 13 amino acids. The V gene's germline CDR1 is SGHNT and CDR2 YYREEE (reference sequence). Trimming removed 6 bases at V and 1 base at J, with 9 bases between. The CDR3 region is CASTPERTDTQYF. Partial CDR3 DNA: TGTGCCAGCACCCCTGAGCGCACAGATACG.

Details on this clone: The read terminates 3 residues before the CDR3 end, so the remaining end is supplied by the germline J gene. The gene calls are TRBV19 and TRBJ2-1, with D unresolved. From germline, CDR1 is LNHDA and CDR2 SQIVND (reference sequence). CDR3 length equals 16 residues. Between the trimmed V and J ends, which lost 1 base and 4 bases, there was a span of 14 bases. The DNA read from the CDR3 is TGTGCCAGTAGTATAGCCTCCGCGCCCCCGTACAATGAG. This gives the protein CASSIASAPPYNE. The entire CDR3 reads CASSIASAPPYNEQFF.

In this sample, this clone turned up a few times. The read ends 3 residues early relative to the CDR3; the germline J gene fills the gap. The chain uses TRBV30 and TRBJ2-6; 7 bases align to TRBD2. The junction had 12 bases not matched to a gene; V was cut back by 3 bases and J by 1 base. Germline lookup yields CDR1 GTSNPN and CDR2 SVGIG (reference sequence). The CDR3 is 18 residues long. CDR3 amino acids: CAWRPLGRERSGANVLTF. Incomplete CDR3 DNA: TGTGCCTGGAGGCCCCTCGGGCGGGAGAGGTCTGGGGCCAACGTC.

This clone was recorded many times. The CDR3 DNA, read in part, is TGCAGCGTTGAAGAAGCGACAGGGTACTACAATGAG. Protein product: CSVEEATGYYNE. The entire CDR3 protein reads CSVEEATGYYNEQFF. This chain links TRBV29-1 with TRBJ2-1; 7 bases agree with TRBD1. The CDR3 goes on 3 residues after the read ends, and that part is filled in from the germline J gene. Trimming took 0 bases from V and 3 from J; bases not matched to a gene: 5. The CDR3 is 15 amino acids. The germline gives CDR1 SQVTM, CDR2 ANQGSEA.

This clone was picked up a small number of times. The CDR3 goes on 3 residues after the read ends, and that part is filled in from the germline J gene. The gene calls are TRBV30 and TRBJ2-7; D is undetermined. The CDR3 covers 15 residues. CDR1 is GTSNPN and CDR2 is SVGIG in the germline V gene (reference sequence). V was cut by 5 bases and J by 0 bases, with 17 bases left in between. Here the CDR3 reads CAWSLAGGYSYEQYF. The CDR3 bases that were read are TGTGCCTGGTCCTTAGCTGGCGGATACTCCTACGAG. The entire variable domain, with the rest obtained from reference TRBV30 and TRBJ2-7, is as follows: SQTIHQWPATLVQPVGSPLSLECTVEGTSNPNLYWYRQAAGRGLQLLFYSVGIGQISSEVPQNLSASRPQDRQFILSSKKLLLSDSGFYLCAWSLAGGYSYEQYFGPGTRLTVT.

This clone was observed a few times. Read coverage stops 3 residues before the CDR3 terminus; the germline J gene supplies the remainder. The chain couples TRBV2 to TRBJ2-7; 7 bases agree with TRBD1. The length of the CDR3 is 13 residues. The germline V gene encodes CDR1 SNHLY and CDR2 FYNNEI. With V trimmed by 3 bases and J by 5 bases, 4 bases remained unmatched. The covered CDR3 bases are TGTGCCAGCAGTGAGGACAGGCCTCACGAG. Translation: CASSEDRPHE. In full, the CDR3 reads CASSEDRPHEQYF.

This clone was detected many times. CDR3 DNA, as far as it was read: TGCAGTGCTAGAGATCCCGACAGGGGCTATGGC. This sequence encodes CSARDPDRGYG. The entire CDR3 protein reads CSARDPDRGYGYTF. The chain employs TRBV20-1 and TRBJ1-2; TRBD1 matches 8 bases. The CDR3 end is not reached by the read, which stops 3 residues before it; the germline J gene fills it in. J was trimmed by 4 bases and V by 0 bases; bases with no gene match: 4. CDR1 is DFQATT and CDR2 is SNEGSKA in the germline V gene (reference sequence). The CDR3 is 14 amino acids.

This clone came up a few times. Sequencing ends 3 residues short of the CDR3 end; the germline J gene provides the rest. This sequence joins TRBV30 and TRBJ1-5; 8 bases agree with TRBD1. Germline CDR1 and CDR2: GTSNPN and SVGIG (reference sequence). The CDR3 is 16 amino acids. The trim removed 5 bases at V and 0 bases at J, leaving 9 bases unmatched. This CDR3 is CAWQNRDRLSNQPQHF. The CDR3 DNA, read in part, is TGTGCCTGGCAAAACCGGGACAGGCTTAGCAATCAGCCC.

In this sample, this clone turned up many times. The observed sequence ends 3 residues before the CDR3 terminus, with the missing tail filled in from the germline J gene. The gene calls are TRBV27 and TRBJ2-3, with D possibly TRBD2 on 6 matching bases. CDR3 length equals 12 residues. Germline CDR1 is MNHEY and CDR2 is SMNVEV (reference sequence). The CDR3 bases that were read are TGTGCCAGCAGTTTCCAGGGAGGCACG. Its translation: CASSFQGGT. The entire CDR3 protein reads CASSFQGGTQYF.